The 27 T cell receptor beta chains below were found in one sample sequenced in a study of beta chain features in type 1 diabetes. The whole isolated RNA underwent reverse transcription, so sequencing captured expressed TCRB transcripts. Sequencing used immunoSEQ multiplex PCR; TCRdb keeps in-frame clones, though not all of them. The top ten clones hold 0.03% to 0.04% of a sample with over 650,000 clones, roughly an eighth of them seen once. Study-wide results and caveats: People with Type 1 diabetes carried modestly yet significantly shorter TCRB CDR3s in all four CD4+ subsets.

What these receptors recognize is not known. The sample consisted of naive CD4+ T cells from blood. The origin of the receptors is a man aged 18 to 29 with type 1 diabetes.

This clone was picked up a small number of times. This sequence joins TRBV7-2 and TRBJ2-7, with TRBD2 as a possible D gene (6 bases). The germline V gene has CDR1 SGHTA and CDR2 FQGNSA. Trimming took off 5 bases at V and 2 bases at J, with 13 bases between the two ends. The CDR3 length is 14 residues. This CDR3 reads CASSPRDFTYEQYF. The CDR3 coding sequence is TGTGCCAGCAGCCCTCGGGACTTCACCTACGAGCAGTACTTC.

This clone was observed a handful of times. This chain uses TRBV2 with TRBJ2-3, with 10 bases lining up with TRBD1. Trimming cost V 8 bases and J 3 bases; bases outside gene matches: 5. The CDR3 has 14 residues. CDR1 SNHLY and CDR2 FYNNEI come from the germline V gene. Here the CDR3 reads CASGGTGVTDTQYF. CDR3 nucleotides: TGTGCCAGCGGAGGGACAGGGGTAACAGATACGCAGTATTTT.

The V gene is TRBV27, the J gene TRBJ1-2; D remains unclear. CDR1 MNHEY and CDR2 SMNVEV come from the germline V gene (reference sequence). CDR3 length: 11 amino acids. V was pared by 2 bases and J by 8 bases, with 6 bases between. CDR3 amino acids: CASSLVGGYTF. The DNA for the CDR3 is TGTGCCAGCAGTTTAGTAGGGGGCTACACCTTC.

This rearrangement joins TRBV30 to TRBJ2-2; D is possibly TRBD1 (5 bases). The germline CDR1 and CDR2 sequences are GTSNPN and SVGIG (reference sequence). Between the trimmed V and J ends, which lost 0 bases and 8 bases, there was a span of 16 bases. CDR3 length: 15 amino acids. The DNA of the CDR3 is TGTGCCTGGAGTGTCGTAGGGTTTCGACAGGGGGAGCTGTTTTTT. This codes for CAWSVVGFRQGELFF.

This chain connects TRBV9 to TRBJ2-3; tentatively, D is TRBD2 (6 bases). In germline, CDR1 is SGDLS, CDR2 YYNGEE. CDR3 length equals 14 residues. Trimming took off 0 bases at V and 8 bases at J, with 13 bases between the two ends. The CDR3 region is CASSVDNLGGTQYF. DNA for the CDR3: TGTGCCAGCAGCGTAGATAACTTGGGAGGTACGCAGTATTTT.

The CDR3: CASSVPTGGAKNIQYF. CDR3 sequence (DNA): TGTGCCAGCAGCGTGCCAACAGGGGGCGCCAAAAACATTCAGTACTTC. J is TRBJ2-4 and V is TRBV5-4; 9 positions agree with TRBD1. Germline CDR1 reads SGHNT; CDR2 reads YYREEE (reference sequence). The trim removed 4 bases at V and 1 base at J, leaving 6 bases unmatched. There are 16 residues in the CDR3.

This rearrangement joins TRBV30 to TRBJ2-1, with TRBD2 matching 8 bases. CDR1 GTSNPN and CDR2 SVGIG come from the germline V gene (reference sequence). The J segment lost 5 bases and the V segment lost 0 bases, leaving 9 bases of the junction unmatched. The CDR3 is 16 residues long. The CDR3 is CAWSVKVAGRNNEQFF. The CDR3 DNA reads TGTGCCTGGAGTGTAAAGGTAGCGGGGAGAAACAATGAGCAGTTCTTC.

This chain uses TRBV29-1 with TRBJ1-1; a possible D gene is TRBD1 (6 bases). Germline V CDR1 and CDR2: SQVTM, ANQGSEA. V gave up 7 bases and J gave up 4 bases, with 16 bases separating them. The CDR3 spans 13 residues. CDR3 in DNA: TGCAGCGGACGGGACATCCGAGCCACTGAAGCTTTCTTT. It translates to CSGRDIRATEAFF. Looking up the rest from reference TRBV29-1 and TRBJ1-1 gives the full variable domain: SAVISQKPSRDICQRGTSLTIQCQVDSQVTMMFWYRQQPGQSLTLIATANQGSEATYESGFVIDKFPISRPNLTFSTLTVSNMSPEDSSIYLCSGRDIRATEAFFGQGTRLTVV.

The V call is TRBV7-2, the J call TRBJ1-1; D remains unclear. The CDR3 is made up of 12 amino acids. Germline V lookup: CDR1 SGHTA, CDR2 FQGNSA. Trimming took off 3 bases at V and 8 bases at J, with 10 bases between the two ends. DNA for the CDR3: TGTGCCAGCAGCTTCGGCGGAAGGGAAGCTTTCTTT. It encodes CASSFGGREAFF.

This clone was counted only a few times. The chain is built from TRBV30 and TRBJ2-2; 7 nucleotides match TRBD1. CDR1 is GTSNPN, CDR2 SVGIG, per germline (reference sequence). The CDR3 loop spans 16 amino acids. J gave up 1 base and V 3 bases, and 8 bases lay outside the gene matches. The DNA for the CDR3 is TGTGCCTGGAGGCTCCGGGGACAGAGGAACACCGGGGAGCTGTTTTTT. Amino acids: CAWRLRGQRNTGELFF.

The chain joins TRBV9 to TRBJ1-1, with a weak D call TRBD1 (6 bases). Germline CDR1 SGDLS, CDR2 YYNGEE. The CDR3 spans 16 residues. Between the trimmed V and J ends, which lost 2 bases and 2 bases, there was a span of 16 bases. This chain's CDR3 is CASSVSTGLINTEAFF. CDR3 sequence (DNA): TGTGCCAGCAGCGTTTCTACAGGGCTTATCAACACTGAAGCTTTCTTT.

This clone has just a few counts. The chain is built from TRBV13 and TRBJ2-7, with 7 nucleotides matching TRBD1. The CDR3 covers 15 residues. J was trimmed by 0 bases and V by 6 bases; bases with no gene match: 8. Per germline, CDR1 PRHDT and CDR2 FYEKMQ (reference sequence). The CDR3 is CASSYGQVSSYEQYF. In DNA, the CDR3 is TGTGCCAGCAGTTACGGACAGGTGAGCTCCTACGAGCAGTACTTC.

The V call is TRBV2, the J call TRBJ1-1, with D possibly TRBD1 on 6 matching bases. The CDR3 extends over 16 amino acids. With 1 base removed from V and 3 bases from J, the gap between germline ends came to 15 bases. Germline CDR1 SNHLY, CDR2 FYNNEI. The CDR3 spells CASSEGPGAGYTEAFF. DNA for the CDR3: TGTGCCAGCAGTGAAGGGCCAGGGGCGGGGTACACTGAAGCTTTCTTT.

The gene calls are TRBV4-3 and TRBJ2-2; unclear D gene. This CDR3 region has 14 residues. The V end lost 3 bases, the J end lost 7 bases, and 12 bases lay between the germline ends. The V gene's germline CDR1 is LGHNA and CDR2 YSLEER. The DNA of the CDR3 is TGCGCCAGCAGCCACGGGTATGCGAACGGGGAGCTGTTTTTT. This encodes CASSHGYANGELFF.

V usage is TRBV7-2 and J usage is TRBJ1-1, with TRBD1 as a possible D gene (5 bases). This CDR3 contains 13 residues. The germline gives CDR1 SGHTA, CDR2 FQGNSA. With 8 bases removed from V and 7 bases from J, the gap between germline ends came to 17 bases. This chain's CDR3 is CASSSQLGGEAFF. In DNA, the CDR3 is TGTGCCAGCTCCAGTCAGCTGGGGGGTGAAGCTTTCTTT.

This clone has just a few counts. The chain links TRBV30 to TRBJ2-1; perhaps TRBD1 as D (5 bases). V was pared by 0 bases and J by 6 bases, with 12 bases between. The CDR3 spans 14 residues. The V gene's germline CDR1 is GTSNPN and CDR2 SVGIG (reference sequence). Here the CDR3 DNA reads TGTGCCTGGAGTGTGGAAGGGGCGTTCAATGAGCAGTTCTTC. Amino acid sequence: CAWSVEGAFNEQFF. Together with reference TRBV30 and TRBJ2-1, the CDR3 gives the full variable domain: SQTIHQWPATLVQPVGSPLSLECTVEGTSNPNLYWYRQAAGRGLQLLFYSVGIGQISSEVPQNLSASRPQDRQFILSSKKLLLSDSGFYLCAWSVEGAFNEQFFGPGTRLTVL.

This clone was counted only a few times. The CDR3 loop is CASSANQPSTDTQYF. In DNA, the CDR3 is TGTGCCAGCAGCGCGAATCAGCCTAGCACAGATACGCAGTATTTT. The chain links TRBV9 to TRBJ2-3; unclear D gene. This CDR3 is built from 15 residues. Trimming cost V 3 bases and J 0 bases, with 11 bases left between them. The V gene's germline CDR1 is SGDLS and CDR2 YYNGEE.

V gene TRBV10-3 combines with J gene TRBJ2-7; D uncertain. V lost 0 bases and J lost 7, with 4 bases in between. The germline V gene encodes CDR1 ENHRY and CDR2 SYGVKD. This CDR3 has 11 residues. Here the CDR3 DNA reads TGTGCCATCAGTGAGTCGAGGGAGCAGTACTTC. Residues: CAISESREQYF.

This clone was counted between two and nine times. The same CDR3 is also encoded by other DNA sequences in this sample. The chain uses TRBV5-1 and TRBJ2-7; D is unclear. The CDR3 extends over 14 amino acids. Germline V gene sequence: CDR1 SGHRS, CDR2 YFSETQ. Trimming cost V 0 bases and J 0 bases, with 7 bases left between them. CDR3 in DNA: TGCGCCAGCAGCTTGGGCGTCAGCTCCTACGAGCAGTACTTC. It specifies CASSLGVSSYEQYF. Filled out from reference TRBV5-1 and TRBJ2-7, the complete variable domain reads KAGVTQTPRYLIKTRGQQVTLSCSPISGHRSVSWYQQTPGQGLQFLFEYFSETQRNKGNFPGRFSGRQFSNSRSEMNVSTLELGDSALYLCASSLGVSSYEQYFGPGTRLTVT.

The chain is built from TRBV7-9 and TRBJ2-1; D possibly matches TRBD1 or TRBD2 (5 bases each). Germline-derived CDR1 and CDR2 are SEHNR and FQNEAQ (reference sequence). This CDR3 contains 15 residues. V lost 3 bases to trimming and J lost 5 bases, with 14 bases between them. The DNA for the CDR3 is TGTGCCAGCAGCTTGGGGGACCCTCTGGACAATGAGCAGTTCTTC. It translates to CASSLGDPLDNEQFF.

The chain carries TRBV18 and TRBJ2-1; D gene unclear. The CDR3 totals 16 residues. V was shortened by 3 bases and J by 0 bases, with 12 bases between the two germline ends. Per germline, CDR1 KGHSH and CDR2 LQKENI. DNA for the CDR3: TGTGCCAGCTCACCGGACGCCCGGAGCTCCTACAATGAGCAGTTCTTC. This encodes CASSPDARSSYNEQFF.

This clone was found a few times. The same CDR3 also results from other DNA sequences found in this sample. This chain joins TRBV7-9 and TRBJ1-5; no definite D call. Germline V gene lookup returns CDR1 SEHNR and CDR2 FQNEAQ (reference sequence). With 3 bases removed from V and 0 bases from J, the gap between germline ends came to 6 bases. The CDR3 contains 14 residues. CDR3 region: CASSLGNSNQPQHF. Here the CDR3 DNA reads TGTGCCAGCAGCTTGGGAAATAGCAATCAGCCCCAGCATTTT.

The V and J genes are TRBV19 and TRBJ2-1, with 12 positions matching TRBD2. Unmatched junction bases numbered 8, after V lost 4 bases and J lost 10 bases. The CDR3 is made up of 15 amino acids. Germline V gene lookup returns CDR1 LNHDA and CDR2 SQIVND (reference sequence). For the CDR3, the DNA is TGTGCCAGTAGTAGCGCTAGCGGGAGGGTTCAAGAGCAGTTCTTC. Its protein product is CASSSASGRVQEQFF.

This clone was seen a handful of times. J is TRBJ1-1 and V is TRBV5-1, with a weak D call TRBD1 (5 bases). Germline-derived CDR1 and CDR2 are SGHRS and YFSETQ. This CDR3 region has 14 residues. The V end lost 4 bases, the J end lost 1 base, and 11 bases lay between the germline ends. The CDR3 region is CASSLRGPNTEAFF. The CDR3 DNA sequence: TGCGCCAGCAGCCTCCGGGGACCGAACACTGAAGCTTTCTTT.

This clone was counted only a few times. The chain joins TRBV5-6 to TRBJ1-5, with D perhaps matching TRBD1 (6 bases). V was shortened by 3 bases and J by 6 bases, with 7 bases between the two germline ends. The germline gives CDR1 SGHDT, CDR2 YYEEEE. The CDR3 spans 12 residues. DNA for the CDR3: TGTGCCAGCAGCTCAGGGGTTCAGCCCCAGCATTTT. This encodes CASSSGVQPQHF. Full variable domain (remainder filled in from reference TRBV5-6 and TRBJ1-5): DAGVTQSPTHLIKTRGQQVTLRCSPKSGHDTVSWYQQALGQGPQFIFQYYEEEERQRGNFPDRFSGHQFPNYSSELNVNALLLGDSALYLCASSSGVQPQHFGDGTRLSIL.

This clone occurred a few times. This chain uses TRBV6-5 with TRBJ2-4; D ambiguous. The CDR3 spans 16 residues. V lost 0 bases and J lost 3, with 12 bases in between. Germline V gives CDR1 MNHEY, CDR2 SVGAGI. Written as DNA, the CDR3 is TGTGCCAGCAGTTACTCGTATCGAGAAGGCAAAAACATTCAGTACTTC. Protein: CASSYSYREGKNIQYF.

This clone was observed a few times. CDR3 sequence (DNA): TGTGCCAGCAGTCCCATCCCAGACTACAATGAGCAGTTCTTC. Amino acid sequence: CASSPIPDYNEQFF. This rearrangement joins TRBV6-5 to TRBJ2-1; no firm D call. The CDR3 covers 14 residues. Germline V gene sequence: CDR1 MNHEY, CDR2 SVGAGI. Trimming cost V 5 bases and J 3 bases, with 11 bases left between them.